The entry that follows covers one TCR beta chain sequence. Amplification of TCR beta CDR3 regions was performed using RNA transcripts as template. The HTBI primer set was used in a first-round RT-PCR of the TCR CDR3. TCRdb used MiXCR to reprocess the multiplex PCR reads, holding one entry per CDR3 protein. The table lists 300,000 or so distinct CDR3 sequences, roughly 21% of them singletons, with around half in the top ten. The source of the sample is a study of T cells in Graves' hyperthyroidism and ophthalmopathy. The CDR3 has 16 amino acids. With V trimmed by 3 bases and J by 2 bases, 6 bases remained unmatched. Germline loops: CDR1 WSHSY, CDR2 SAAADI.

Sequencing was carried out using blood. The TCR originated in a woman in her forties or fifties with Graves' hyperthyroidism. The chain has TRBV10-2 and TRBJ2-5, with TRBD1 matching 10 bases. The DNA for the CDR3 is TGCGCCAGCAGTGAAGCGGGACAGGGGTCACAAGAGACCCAGTACTTC. Its translation is CASSEAGQGSQETQYF.